Below are 15 T cell receptor beta chains sequenced from a single sample in a study of cytomegalovirus exposure and HLA in healthy donors. Sequencing used immunoSEQ multiplex PCR; TCRdb keeps in-frame clones, though not all of them. The sample holds about 180,000 clones; about 89% are singletons and the top ten take under 3.5%. Sequencing was carried out using PBMCs. The receptors were sampled from a man between 18 and 29 years old in good health and CMV-seropositive.

This chain uses TRBV10-3 with TRBJ2-5; 13 nucleotides match TRBD2. Germline trimming cut 11 bases from V and 4 bases from J; bases unmatched to any gene: 10. The CDR3 runs to 15 residues. Germline-derived CDR1 and CDR2 are ENHRY and SYGVKD. As DNA, the CDR3 is TGTGCCGCCACGCTCCGGACTAGCGGGAGAGAGACCCAGTACTTC. Translating it yields CAATLRTSGRETQYF.

This chain uses TRBV7-3 with TRBJ2-2; weak D call: TRBD1 (6 bases). The length of the CDR3 is 15 residues. Germline V gives CDR1 SGHTA, CDR2 FQGTGA. The germline V and J ends were trimmed by 2 bases and 2 bases, with 9 bases remaining between them. The CDR3 DNA follows: TGTGCCAGCAGCTTAGAAGGGGGAAACACCGGGGAGCTGTTTTTT. Translated: CASSLEGGNTGELFF.

The chain employs TRBV7-3 and TRBJ1-1; 8 bases line up with TRBD1. V was clipped by 4 bases and J by 6 bases; unmatched bases: 4. There are 13 residues in the CDR3. The germline CDR1 and CDR2 sequences are SGHTA and FQGTGA. The CDR3 sequence is CASSSAGGSEAFF. The DNA of the CDR3 is TGTGCCAGCAGCTCCGCAGGGGGCTCTGAAGCTTTCTTT.

The chain carries TRBV28 and TRBJ2-7; D unclear. Germline values: CDR1 MDHEN, CDR2 SYDVKM. V was clipped by 2 bases and J by 4 bases, with 18 bases between them. The CDR3 totals 16 residues. CDR3 amino acids: CASSLVSSALFYEQYF. DNA for the CDR3: TGTGCCAGCAGTTTAGTTTCCAGTGCTCTCTTTTACGAGCAGTACTTC. Combining the CDR3 with reference TRBV28 and TRBJ2-7 gives the whole variable domain DVKVTQSSRYLVKRTGEKVFLECVQDMDHENMFWYRQDPGLGLRLIYFSYDVKMKEKGDIPEGYSVSREKKERFSLILESASTNQTSMYLCASSLVSSALFYEQYFGPGTRLTVT.

The rearrangement links TRBV7-2 to TRBJ1-5; no definite D call. CDR1 is SGHTA, CDR2 FQGNSA, per germline. Trimming left V 1 base short and J 3 bases short, with 13 bases between. The CDR3 loop spans 16 amino acids. CDR3 in DNA: TGTGCCAGCAGCTTAGAGGCAGGCCTCTTCAATCAGCCCCAGCATTTT. It encodes CASSLEAGLFNQPQHF. Together with reference TRBV7-2 and TRBJ1-5, the CDR3 gives the full variable domain: GAGVSQSPSNKVTEKGKDVELRCDPISGHTALYWYRQSLGQGLEFLIYFQGNSAPDKSGLPSDRFSAERTGGSVSTLTIQRTQQEDSAVYLCASSLEAGLFNQPQHFGDGTRLSIL.

The chain uses TRBV14 and TRBJ2-3, with 10 bases that match TRBD2. The V segment lost 5 bases and the J segment 5 bases; nucleotides outside the gene matches: 4. The CDR3 is made up of 14 amino acids. CDR1 and CDR2 from the germline V gene are SGHDN and FVKESK. The CDR3 here is CASSASGSGDTQYF. CDR3 nucleotide sequence: TGTGCCAGCAGCGCTAGCGGGAGCGGAGATACGCAGTATTTT.

This chain connects TRBV9 to TRBJ1-1; D call uncertain. This CDR3 spans 13 amino acids. Trimming stripped 4 bases from V and 0 bases from J, with 7 bases between. Germline CDR1 and CDR2: SGDLS and YYNGEE. The CDR3 loop reads CASSSGVNTEAFF. Here the CDR3 DNA reads TGTGCCAGCAGCTCCGGGGTGAACACTGAAGCTTTCTTT.

This clone was found once. The chain employs TRBV4-1 and TRBJ2-5; TRBD2 matches at 8 bases. V shed 2 bases, J shed 5 bases, and the junction held 13 bases outside the gene matches. Germline CDR1 reads MGHRA; CDR2 reads YSYEKL. The CDR3 is made up of 17 amino acids. The CDR3 DNA follows: TGCGCCAGCAGCCAAAATAAACTAGCGGAAGGCCTTGAGACCCAGTACTTC. It is translated as CASSQNKLAEGLETQYF.

The gene calls are TRBV7-2 and TRBJ2-5; TRBD1 is a possible D gene (5 bases). Germline-derived CDR1 and CDR2 are SGHTA and FQGNSA. V was shortened by 3 bases and J by 8 bases, with 10 bases between the two germline ends. CDR3 size: 12 residues. CDR3 nucleotides: TGTGCCAGCAGCTTGGTCAGGGATACCCAGTACTTC. It is translated as CASSLVRDTQYF.

This chain connects TRBV30 to TRBJ2-7; TRBD1 agrees at 8 bases. CDR1 GTSNPN and CDR2 SVGIG come from the germline V gene (reference sequence). The CDR3 has 11 amino acids. J gave up 3 bases and V 7 bases, and 2 bases lay outside the gene matches. The CDR3, as DNA: TGTGCCTTGGACAGGGACTACGAGCAGTACTTC. This codes for CALDRDYEQYF.

This clone was found a few times. The rearrangement joins TRBV7-6 to TRBJ1-1; D is unresolved. Per the germline V gene, CDR1 is SGHVS and CDR2 is FNYEAQ. There are 11 residues in the CDR3. Deletions cut 5 bases from V and 4 bases from J, with 5 bases between. Here the CDR3 reads CASSPGTEAFF. The CDR3 DNA reads as TGTGCCAGCAGCCCCGGCACTGAAGCTTTCTTT. The full variable domain, with the rest looked up from reference TRBV7-6 and TRBJ1-1, is GAGVSQSPRYKVTKRGQDVALRCDPISGHVSLYWYRQALGQGPEFLTYFNYEAQQDKSGLPNDRFSAERPEGSISTLTIQRTEQRDSAMYRCASSPGTEAFFGQGTRLTVV.

The genes are TRBV7-2 and TRBJ1-5; D unresolved. Germline CDR1 and CDR2: SGHTA and FQGNSA. This CDR3 comprises 13 residues. Trimming stripped 3 bases from V and 5 bases from J, with 8 bases between. Here the CDR3 DNA reads TGTGCCAGCAGCTTCCAACTTTATCAGCCCCAGCATTTT. It specifies CASSFQLYQPQHF.

This clone was recorded once. The chain combines TRBV6-6 with TRBJ1-1; unclear D gene. This CDR3 spans 15 amino acids. In germline, CDR1 is MNHNY, CDR2 SVGAGI (reference sequence). Trimming shortened V by 2 bases and J by 0 bases, and 10 bases separated the two germline ends. The CDR3 DNA reads TGTGCCAGCAGTTACCGTGGCAGGATGAACACTGAAGCTTTCTTT. Its protein product is CASSYRGRMNTEAFF.

This clone was recorded only once. The genes are TRBV29-1 and TRBJ1-5; 8 bases are a match to TRBD1. The CDR3 consists of 15 residues. Germline V gene sequence: CDR1 SQVTM, CDR2 ANQGSEA. Trimming at V came to 4 bases and at J to 0 bases, leaving 5 bases not matched to a gene. This CDR3 is CSVVSGTGSNQPQHF. In DNA form, the CDR3 reads TGCAGCGTTGTGTCGGGGACAGGTAGCAATCAGCCCCAGCATTTT.

This chain joins TRBV28 and TRBJ2-3; TRBD2 matches at 13 bases. The CDR3 runs 16 residues. The V gene's germline CDR1 is MDHEN and CDR2 SYDVKM. The junction had 1 base not matched to a gene; V was cut back by 3 bases and J by 1 base. The CDR3 nucleotides read TGTGCCAGCAGTTTTACTAGCGGGAGGGGCACAGATACGCAGTATTTT. Translation: CASSFTSGRGTDTQYF. Looking up the rest from reference TRBV28 and TRBJ2-3 gives the full variable domain: DVKVTQSSRYLVKRTGEKVFLECVQDMDHENMFWYRQDPGLGLRLIYFSYDVKMKEKGDIPEGYSVSREKKERFSLILESASTNQTSMYLCASSFTSGRGTDTQYFGPGTRLTVL.